This T cell receptor (beta chain) derives from a study of shared clonotypes between healthy human individuals. Whole-study context: Researchers assigned three CD4 naive, three CD4 memory, two CD8 naive and one CD8 memory plate to each donor.

Subsets obtained from CD4+ cells comprised CD45RA+ naive and CD45RA-negative memory cells. General study points: For naive CD4 cells, around 5% of clonotypes were shared across a few donors.

Repertoires were generated with immunoSEQ multiplex PCR, while TCRdb's copy carries only in-frame clones and drops some. Of more than 1 million clones in the sample, approximately 80% were seen once. In regard to this clone: Its antigen is not identified.

The sequence came from a man between 18 and 35 years old in good health. Some clones in this sample may be carry-over from other donors' samples. Sequenced sample: memory CD4+ T cells from PBMCs. As to subset: CD45RA-negative fraction.

The CDR3 region is CASSPYSGKPYNEQFF. CDR3 bases: TGTGCCAGCAGTCCCTATAGCGGGAAGCCCTACAATGAGCAGTTCTTC. The rearrangement uses TRBV28 and TRBJ2-1, with 8 bases matching TRBD2. With V trimmed by 5 bases and J by 2 bases, 8 bases remained unmatched. This CDR3 is built from 16 residues. Germline V gives CDR1 MDHEN, CDR2 SYDVKM. The whole variable domain, filled in from reference TRBV28 and TRBJ2-1, reads DVKVTQSSRYLVKRTGEKVFLECVQDMDHENMFWYRQDPGLGLRLIYFSYDVKMKEKGDIPEGYSVSREKKERFSLILESASTNQTSMYLCASSPYSGKPYNEQFFGPGTRLTVL.